This TCR beta chain was retrieved from a study of T cell changes during pregnancy in multiple sclerosis. Repertoires were generated with immunoSEQ multiplex PCR, while TCRdb's copy carries only in-frame clones and drops some. The table includes tens of thousands of clones, roughly 93% detected once. The material sequenced was CD8+ T cells from peripheral blood mononuclear cells, taken in the third trimester of pregnancy. This TCR was recovered from a female donor with multiple sclerosis, enrolled in a pregnancy study.

The CDR3 DNA is TGTGCCAGCACTCCAATAGCGGGAGAGGCCTACGAGCAGTACTTC. It specifies CASTPIAGEAYEQYF. The J gene is TRBJ2-7, the V gene TRBV6-1, with 9 nucleotides matching TRBD2. Germline lookup yields CDR1 MNHNS and CDR2 SASEGT. This CDR3 is 15 amino acids long. The trim removed 7 bases at V and 2 bases at J, leaving 9 bases unmatched.